This T cell receptor (beta chain) stems from a study of early T cells in non-severe SARS-CoV-2 infection. Study summary: Sequencing input comprised bulk RNA from unsorted whole blood; chain pairing was not available.

The TCR library protocol attached unique molecular identifiers to the individual cDNA molecules. TCRdb recomputed calls from the 5' RACE reads with MiXCR, one row per CDR3 protein. The sample carries some 61,000 distinct CDR3 sequences, about 10% recorded once. The sample holds many counts of this clonotype. This CDR3 has 15 amino acids. With 3 bases removed from V and 4 bases from J, the gap between germline ends came to 10 bases. Germline V CDR1 and CDR2: LNHDA, SQIVND (reference sequence). The genes are TRBV19 and TRBJ2-6; the D gene is possibly TRBD2 (5 bases). The source material was whole blood. The TCR sequence derives from an adult who was a healthcare worker with PCR-confirmed SARS-CoV-2 infection or an uninfected control (not recorded which). Written as DNA, the CDR3 is TGTGCCAGTAGTATCCCGGGAACCGGGGCCAACGTCCTGACTTTC. Translated, it gives CASSIPGTGANVLTF.